This is a list of T cell receptor beta chains from one sample in a study of Graves' ophthalmopathy and Graves' hyperthyroidism. TCRdb itself ran the multiplex PCR reads through MiXCR, one entry per CDR3 protein. This sample yields some 410,000 distinct CDR3 sequences, of which roughly 21% are seen a single time; roughly 3.2% belongs to the top ten. Sequences were obtained from peripheral blood. All receptors come from a woman aged 18-35 years with stable Graves' hyperthyroidism. Each CDR3 is given with its conserved first and last residue. D genes are given only for firm matches. The listing skips clone size in some rows; elsewhere it reads once, few, many or a size class.

d_call	clone_size	j_call	v_call	cdr3_aa	cdr3_nt
-	-	TRBJ2-2	TRBV27	CASSRGFGELFF	TGTGCCAGCAGCAGGGGATTCGGGGAGCTGTTTTTT
-	-	TRBJ2-7	TRBV12-3/TRBV12-4	CASSAQRTVDEQYF	TGTGCCAGCAGTGCCCAACGGACAGTAGACGAGCAGTACTTC
-	many	TRBJ2-5	TRBV2	CASMWGLQETQYF	TGTGCCAGTATGTGGGGGTTACAAGAGACCCAGTACTTC
-	many	TRBJ2-2	TRBV7-3	CASSLSSNTGELFF	TGTGCCAGCAGCTTATCATCGAACACCGGGGAGCTGTTTTTT
-	many	TRBJ2-7	TRBV5-1	CASSSDSNSYEQYF	TGCGCCAGCAGCTCCGACTCTAACTCCTACGAGCAGTACTTC
TRBD1	many	TRBJ1-2	TRBV7-3	CASSPRWTGERANYGYTF	TGTGCCAGCAGCCCCCGTTGGACAGGGGAACGAGCTAACTATGGCTACACCTTC
-	many	TRBJ1-1	TRBV24-1	CATSDQTTVRGTEAFF	TGTGCCACCAGTGACCAAACGACAGTCCGAGGGACTGAAGCTTTCTTT
-	many	TRBJ1-2	TRBV12-3/TRBV12-4	CASSFSGTSSYGYTF	TGTGCCAGCAGTTTCTCCGGAACCAGCTCCTATGGCTACACCTTC
TRBD1	many	TRBJ2-7	TRBV7-2	CASSSNRGPYEQYF	TGTGCCAGCAGCTCCAACAGGGGACCATACGAGCAGTACTTC
-	many	TRBJ2-2	TRBV28	CASSSGLTNTGELFF	TGTGCCAGCAGCTCGGGACTCACGAACACCGGGGAGCTGTTTTTT
-	few	TRBJ2-5	TRBV11-2	CASSLRVREEETQYF	TGTGCCAGCAGCCTCCGAGTGCGGGAAGAGGAGACCCAGTACTTC
-	few	TRBJ2-5	TRBV20-1	CSASIRRGQETQYF	TGCAGTGCTAGTATCAGGCGGGGACAAGAGACCCAGTACTTC
TRBD1	-	TRBJ2-7	TRBV18	CASSPGLGQPYEQYF	TGTGCCAGCTCACCAGGTTTGGGACAGCCCTACGAGCAGTACTTC
-	many	TRBJ2-7	TRBV12-3/TRBV12-4	CASSRGQPVYEQYF	TGTGCCAGCAGCCGTGGACAGCCTGTCTACGAGCAGTACTTC
-	many	TRBJ2-5	TRBV6-2/TRBV6-3	CASSTGFETQYF	TGTGCCAGCAGTACCGGCTTTGAGACCCAGTACTTC
-	many	TRBJ1-1	TRBV29-1	CSVDGGGTEAFF	TGCAGCGTTGATGGGGGGGGCACTGAAGCTTTCTTT
TRBD2	many	TRBJ2-7	TRBV5-1	CASSPVASGVYEQYF	TGCGCCAGCAGCCCCGTGGCTAGCGGGGTCTACGAGCAGTACTTC
TRBD1	many	TRBJ1-1	TRBV19	CASGGRQGAEAFF	TGTGCCAGCGGAGGTAGGCAGGGGGCAGAAGCTTTCTTT
TRBD2	-	TRBJ2-5	TRBV6-1	CASSGRRGGSKETQYF	TGTGCCAGCAGTGGAAGACGGGGGGGGTCCAAAGAGACCCAGTACTTC
-	many	TRBJ2-5	TRBV18	CASSPTRGLQETQYF	TGTGCCAGCTCACCGACGCGGGGCCTCCAAGAGACCCAGTACTTC
-	-	TRBJ1-1	TRBV7-2	CASSLESGPTEAFF	TGTGCCAGCAGCTTAGAGTCAGGGCCCACTGAAGCTTTCTTT
-	-	TRBJ2-7	TRBV10-3	CAIREGGTDLYEQYF	TGTGCCATCAGGGAGGGGGGGACAGACCTCTACGAGCAGTACTTC
TRBD1	many	TRBJ2-5	TRBV24-1	CATSTQGAGGETQYF	TGTGCCACCAGTACGCAGGGCGCAGGGGGAGAGACCCAGTACTTC
-	many	TRBJ1-3	TRBV6-5	CASSSTLGNTIYF	TGTGCCAGCAGTTCCACACTCGGAAACACCATATATTTT
-	-	TRBJ1-5	TRBV6-4	CASSERRVNQPQHF	TGTGCCAGCAGTGAAAGGAGGGTTAATCAGCCCCAGCATTTT
-	many	TRBJ1-6	TRBV28	CASKLGPDNSPLHF	TGTGCCAGCAAATTGGGCCCTGATAATTCACCCCTCCACTTT
-	many	TRBJ1-5	TRBV12-3/TRBV12-4	CASSPPAGFQPQHF	TGTGCCAGCAGCCCACCTGCGGGGTTTCAGCCCCAGCATTTT
TRBD2	-	TRBJ2-7	TRBV18	CASSATGLAVGEGYEQYF	TGTGCCAGCTCAGCAACGGGACTAGCGGTCGGAGAGGGTTACGAGCAGTACTTC
TRBD1	many	TRBJ1-2	TRBV29-1	CSHPGDRGNGYTF	TGCAGCCACCCGGGGGACAGGGGCAATGGCTACACCTTC
-	many	TRBJ1-2	TRBV6-1	CASTRGNYGYTF	TGTGCCAGCACCAGGGGTAACTATGGCTACACCTTC
TRBD1	-	TRBJ2-7	TRBV20-1	CSARTDRVNEQYF	TGCAGTGCTAGAACGGACAGGGTCAACGAGCAGTACTTC
-	-	TRBJ2-2	TRBV15	CATSSRMPTGELFF	TGTGCCACCAGCAGCCGGATGCCGACCGGGGAGCTGTTTTTT
-	once	TRBJ2-7	TRBV27	CASSWGGKNEQYF	TGTGCCAGCAGTTGGGGTGGTAAAAACGAGCAGTACTTC
-	many	TRBJ2-4	TRBV11-2	CASSHTGDLAKNIKYF	TGTGCCAGCAGCCATACAGGAGATTTAGCCAAAAACATTAAGTACTTC
TRBD1	many	TRBJ2-5	TRBV6-5	CASSYRTGAETQYF	TGTGCCAGCAGTTACCGGACAGGGGCCGAGACCCAGTACTTC
TRBD2	many	TRBJ2-7	TRBV29-1	CSVSPGGTLYEQYF	TGCAGCGTATCGCCGGGGGGGACTCTCTACGAGCAGTACTTC
-	-	TRBJ2-5	TRBV7-9	CASSRGEGSQETQYF	TGTGCCTCTTCGCGAGGTGAGGGCAGCCAAGAGACCCAGTACTTC
TRBD2	-	TRBJ2-7	TRBV20-1	CSASLRGGLGHEQYF	TGCAGTGCATCCCTGCGGGGGGGCTTGGGCCACGAGCAGTACTTC
TRBD1	many	TRBJ2-7	TRBV4-3	CASSQDQGAGYEQYF	TGCGCCAGCAGCCAAGACCAGGGGGCGGGGTACGAGCAGTACTTC
TRBD1	-	TRBJ1-5	TRBV12-3/TRBV12-4	CASSVGTENQPQHF	TGTGCCAGCAGTGTAGGGACAGAGAATCAGCCCCAGCATTTT
-	many	TRBJ1-2	TRBV6-2/TRBV6-3	CASSYNRGSYGYTF	TGTGCCAGCAGTTACAATCGAGGGTCCTATGGCTACACCTTC
-	many	TRBJ1-3	TRBV7-9	CASSEGTVSGNTIYF	TGTGCCAGCAGCGAGGGGACGGTCTCTGGAAACACCATATATTTT
-	many	TRBJ2-7	TRBV6-4	CASLGRVEKTYEQYF	TGTGCCAGCCTAGGACGAGTAGAAAAGACCTACGAGCAGTACTTC
-	many	TRBJ1-1	TRBV10-2	CASSDRVAEAFF	TGCGCCAGCAGTGATAGGGTCGCTGAAGCTTTCTTT
-	-	TRBJ2-4	TRBV12-3/TRBV12-4	CASSSTRPRGSAKNIQYF	TGTGCCAGCAGTTCCACCCGACCGAGGGGCTCAGCCAAAAACATTCAGTACTTC
-	-	TRBJ2-4	TRBV28	CASSLVSASAKNIQYF	TGTGCCAGCAGTTTGGTTTCGGCATCGGCCAAAAACATTCAGTACTTC
TRBD1	many	TRBJ2-2	TRBV6-4	CASSARASRDRGFANTGELFF	TGTGCCAGCAGTGCCCGCGCGTCCCGGGACAGGGGGTTCGCGAACACCGGGGAGCTGTTTTTT
-	-	TRBJ2-2	TRBV20-1	CSASAGGRDSGELFF	TGCAGTGCTAGCGCCGGGGGGCGGGACTCCGGGGAGCTGTTTTTT
TRBD1	many	TRBJ2-5	TRBV6-5	CASSKDRGRETQYF	TGTGCCAGCAGCAAGGACAGGGGACGGGAGACCCAGTACTTC
TRBD1	many	TRBJ2-4	TRBV5-1	CASSSTGTGAKNIQYF	TGCGCCAGCAGCTCGACAGGGACAGGGGCCAAAAACATTCAGTACTTC
-	-	TRBJ1-1	TRBV20-1	CSARDVSGQMNTEAFF	TGCAGTGCTAGAGATGTGAGTGGGCAGATGAACACTGAAGCTTTCTTT
-	few	TRBJ2-5	TRBV9	CASSVGGGEETQYF	TGTGCCAGCAGCGTAGGTGGAGGGGAAGAGACCCAGTACTTC
-	-	TRBJ1-2	TRBV7-2	CASSLYSGGYTF	TGTGCCAGCAGCTTATATTCAGGTGGCTACACCTTC
TRBD1	many	TRBJ2-7	TRBV7-6	CASSITGAATSPEQYF	TGTGCCAGCAGCATCACAGGGGCCGCAACATCTCCCGAGCAGTACTTC
TRBD1	many	TRBJ1-5	TRBV6-5	CASSYADRVQPQHF	TGTGCCAGCAGTTACGCCGACAGGGTTCAGCCCCAGCATTTT
-	-	TRBJ2-5	TRBV15	CATSRDSATTGPKSGETQYF	TGTGCCACCAGCAGAGATTCAGCAACAACAGGGCCCAAAAGCGGGGAGACCCAGTACTTC
TRBD2	many	TRBJ2-7	TRBV7-9	CASSPGLAEDEQYF	TGTGCCAGCAGCCCGGGACTAGCGGAAGACGAGCAGTACTTC